The clone carrying this TCR beta chain was detected a few times. Its target is not known. Unique molecular identifiers were incorporated into the prepared TCRbeta library. TCRdb redid the calling of the PCR reads with MiXCR, one entry per CDR3 protein. The sample has roughly 200,000 distinct CDR3 sequences, about 6.6% seen once. This sample was taken from a study of T-cell reconstitution after alpha-beta-depleted transplantation in children. Study-level findings and limits: By one year post-transplant, T-cell counts and diversity largely arose from T cells that were newly produced. After transplant, at about two months, alpha-beta T cells were reportedly derived from several hundred expanded graft clones. From surviving recipient T cells and thymic progenitors came the high day-60 TCRbeta diversity observed in some patients.

The CDR3 covers 13 residues. Germline V gene data show CDR1 as SGHRS and CDR2 as YFSETQ. The V end was cut by 6 bases, the J end by 2 bases, with 9 bases between. This chain joins TRBV5-1 and TRBJ2-1; perhaps TRBD1 as D (5 bases). This TCR came from a boy aged 2-9 years with acute lymphoblastic leukemia, due to receive a stem cell transplant. Material: PBMCs, obtained before TCRalphabeta/CD19-depleted stem cell transplant. The CDR3 DNA follows: TGCGCCAGCATTTCGGACACCTACAATGAGCAGTTCTTC. This gives the protein CASISDTYNEQFF.